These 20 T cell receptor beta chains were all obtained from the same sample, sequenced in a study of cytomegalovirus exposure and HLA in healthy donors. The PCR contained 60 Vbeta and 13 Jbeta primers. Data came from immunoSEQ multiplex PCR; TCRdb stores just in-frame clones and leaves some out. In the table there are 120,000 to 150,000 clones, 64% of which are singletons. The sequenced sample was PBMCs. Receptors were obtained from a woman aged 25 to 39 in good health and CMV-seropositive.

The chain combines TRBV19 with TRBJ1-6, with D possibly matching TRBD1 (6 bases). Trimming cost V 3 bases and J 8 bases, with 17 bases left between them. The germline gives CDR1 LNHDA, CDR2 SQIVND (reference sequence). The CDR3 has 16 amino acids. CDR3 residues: CASSMAPRGGDSPLHF. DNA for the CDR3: TGTGCCAGTAGTATGGCCCCGAGGGGGGGTGATTCACCCCTCCACTTT.

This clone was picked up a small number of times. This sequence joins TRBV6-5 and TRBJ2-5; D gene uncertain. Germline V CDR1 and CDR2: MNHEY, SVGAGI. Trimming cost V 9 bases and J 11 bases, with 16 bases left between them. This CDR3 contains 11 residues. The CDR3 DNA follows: TGTGCCAGGCATTTAGTGTGTGAGCAGTACTTC. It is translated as CARHLVCEQYF.

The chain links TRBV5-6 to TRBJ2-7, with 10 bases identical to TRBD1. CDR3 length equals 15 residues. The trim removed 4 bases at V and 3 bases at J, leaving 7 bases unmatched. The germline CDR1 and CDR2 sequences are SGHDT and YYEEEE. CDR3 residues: CASSTGRTGGYEQYF. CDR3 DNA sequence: TGTGCCAGCAGCACGGGAAGGACAGGGGGCTACGAGCAGTACTTC.

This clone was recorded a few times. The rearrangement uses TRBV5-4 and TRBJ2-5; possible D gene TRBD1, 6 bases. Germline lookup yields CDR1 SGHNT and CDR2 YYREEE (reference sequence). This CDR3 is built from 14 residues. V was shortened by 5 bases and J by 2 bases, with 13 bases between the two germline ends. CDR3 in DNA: TGTGCCAGCAGGCCCGACAGGCGGCAAGAGACCCAGTACTTC. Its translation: CASRPDRRQETQYF.

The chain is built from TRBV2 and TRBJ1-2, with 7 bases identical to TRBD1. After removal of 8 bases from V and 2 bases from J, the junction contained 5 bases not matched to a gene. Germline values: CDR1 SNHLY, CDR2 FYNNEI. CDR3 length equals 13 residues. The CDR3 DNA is TGTGCCAGCGGACAGGAGGGAAACTATGGCTACACCTTC. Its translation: CASGQEGNYGYTF.

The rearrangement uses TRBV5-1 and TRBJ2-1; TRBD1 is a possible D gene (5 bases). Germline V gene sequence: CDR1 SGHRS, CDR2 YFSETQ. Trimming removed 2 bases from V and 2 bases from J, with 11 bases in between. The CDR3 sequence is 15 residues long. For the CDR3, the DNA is TGCGCCAGCAGCTTCGACAGAGTAGCCTACAATGAGCAGTTCTTC. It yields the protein CASSFDRVAYNEQFF. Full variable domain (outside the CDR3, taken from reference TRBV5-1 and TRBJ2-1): KAGVTQTPRYLIKTRGQQVTLSCSPISGHRSVSWYQQTPGQGLQFLFEYFSETQRNKGNFPGRFSGRQFSNSRSEMNVSTLELGDSALYLCASSFDRVAYNEQFFGPGTRLTVL.

CDR3 sequence reads: CASSSRRYKSSSGNTIYF. CDR3 bases: TGTGCCAGCAGTTCTAGGCGCTACAAGTCAAGCTCTGGAAACACCATATATTTT. V and J are TRBV28 and TRBJ1-3; no definite D call. The CDR3 extends over 18 amino acids. Trimming pared 4 bases from V and 0 bases from J, leaving 19 bases between. Germline V gene lookup returns CDR1 MDHEN and CDR2 SYDVKM.

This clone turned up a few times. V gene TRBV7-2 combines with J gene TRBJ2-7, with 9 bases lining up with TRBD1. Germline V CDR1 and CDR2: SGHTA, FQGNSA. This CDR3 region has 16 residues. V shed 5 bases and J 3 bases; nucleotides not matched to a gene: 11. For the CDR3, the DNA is TGTGCCAGCAGCCGATCCGGGACAGGGAATTTCTACGAGCAGTACTTC. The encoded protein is CASSRSGTGNFYEQYF.

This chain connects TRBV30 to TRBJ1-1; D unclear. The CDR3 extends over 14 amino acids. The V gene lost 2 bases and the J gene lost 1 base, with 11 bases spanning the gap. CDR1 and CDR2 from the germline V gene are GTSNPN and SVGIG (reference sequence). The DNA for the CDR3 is TGTGCCTGGAGTAGCACCTCCAAGAACACTGAAGCTTTCTTT. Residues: CAWSSTSKNTEAFF.

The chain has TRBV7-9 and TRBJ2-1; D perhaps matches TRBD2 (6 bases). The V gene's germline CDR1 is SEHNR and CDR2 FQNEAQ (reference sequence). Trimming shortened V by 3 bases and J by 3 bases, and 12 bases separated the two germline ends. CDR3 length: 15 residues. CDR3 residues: CASSFGTPVYNEQFF. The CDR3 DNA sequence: TGTGCCAGCAGCTTCGGGACTCCGGTCTACAATGAGCAGTTCTTC. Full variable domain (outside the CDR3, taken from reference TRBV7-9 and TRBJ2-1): DTGVSQNPRHKITKRGQNVTFRCDPISEHNRLYWYRQTLGQGPEFLTYFQNEAQLEKSRLLSDRFSAERPKGSFSTLEIQRTEQGDSAMYLCASSFGTPVYNEQFFGPGTRLTVL.

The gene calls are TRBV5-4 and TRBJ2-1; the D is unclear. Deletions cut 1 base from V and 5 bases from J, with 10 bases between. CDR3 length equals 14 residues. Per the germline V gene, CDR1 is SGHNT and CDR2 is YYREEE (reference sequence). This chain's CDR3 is CASSLSTANNEQFF. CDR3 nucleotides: TGTGCCAGCAGCTTGAGTACTGCCAACAATGAGCAGTTCTTC.

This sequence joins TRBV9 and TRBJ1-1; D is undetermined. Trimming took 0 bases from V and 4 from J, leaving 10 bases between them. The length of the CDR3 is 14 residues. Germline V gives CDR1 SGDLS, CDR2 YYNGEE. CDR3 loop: CASSVADLVTEAFF. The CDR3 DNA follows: TGTGCCAGCAGCGTAGCAGATCTGGTCACTGAAGCTTTCTTT.

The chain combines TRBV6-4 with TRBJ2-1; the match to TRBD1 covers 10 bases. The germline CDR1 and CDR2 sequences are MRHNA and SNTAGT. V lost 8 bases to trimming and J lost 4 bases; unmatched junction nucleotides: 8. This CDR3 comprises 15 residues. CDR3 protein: CASSDTDRGYNEQFF. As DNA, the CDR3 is TGTGCCAGCTCAGACACGGACAGGGGGTACAATGAGCAGTTCTTC.

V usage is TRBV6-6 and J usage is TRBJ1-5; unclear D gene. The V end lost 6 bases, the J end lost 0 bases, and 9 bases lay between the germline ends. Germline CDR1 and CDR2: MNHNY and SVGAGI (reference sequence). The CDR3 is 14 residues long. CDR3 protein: CASSQQYSNQPQHF. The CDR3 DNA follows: TGTGCCAGCAGCCAACAATATAGCAATCAGCCCCAGCATTTT.

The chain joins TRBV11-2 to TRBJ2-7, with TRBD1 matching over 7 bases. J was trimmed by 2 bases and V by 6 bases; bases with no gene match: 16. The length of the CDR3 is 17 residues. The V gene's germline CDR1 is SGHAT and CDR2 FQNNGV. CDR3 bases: TGTGCCAGCAGGGATCCATACAGGGGAAGGCAGACCTACGAGCAGTACTTC. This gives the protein CASRDPYRGRQTYEQYF. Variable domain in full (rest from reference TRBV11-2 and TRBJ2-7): EAGVAQSPRYKIIEKRQSVAFWCNPISGHATLYWYQQILGQGPKLLIQFQNNGVVDDSQLPKDRFSAERLKGVDSTLKIQPAKLEDSAVYLCASRDPYRGRQTYEQYFGPGTRLTVT.

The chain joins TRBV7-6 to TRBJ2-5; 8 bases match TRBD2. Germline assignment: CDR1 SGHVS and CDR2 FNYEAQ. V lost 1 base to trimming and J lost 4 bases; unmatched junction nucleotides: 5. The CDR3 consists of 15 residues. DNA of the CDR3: TGTGCCAGCAGCTTAGAACGGGGGGGAGGAGAGACCCAGTACTTC. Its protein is CASSLERGGGETQYF. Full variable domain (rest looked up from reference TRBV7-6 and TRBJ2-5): GAGVSQSPRYKVTKRGQDVALRCDPISGHVSLYWYRQALGQGPEFLTYFNYEAQQDKSGLPNDRFSAERPEGSISTLTIQRTEQRDSAMYRCASSLERGGGETQYFGPGTRLLVL.

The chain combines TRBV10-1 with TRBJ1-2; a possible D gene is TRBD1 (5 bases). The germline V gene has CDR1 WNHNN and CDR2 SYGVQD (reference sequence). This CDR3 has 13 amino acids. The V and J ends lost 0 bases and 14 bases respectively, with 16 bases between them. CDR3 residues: CASSESRQGGRTF. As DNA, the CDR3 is TGCGCCAGCAGTGAGTCGCGTCAGGGAGGAAGGACCTTC.

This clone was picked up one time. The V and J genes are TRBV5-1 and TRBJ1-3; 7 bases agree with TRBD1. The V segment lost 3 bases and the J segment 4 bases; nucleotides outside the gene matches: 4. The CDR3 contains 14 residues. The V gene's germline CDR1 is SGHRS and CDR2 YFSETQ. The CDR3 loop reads CASSSLDRGNTIYF. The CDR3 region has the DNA TGCGCCAGCAGCTCCCTGGACAGGGGAAACACCATATATTTT.

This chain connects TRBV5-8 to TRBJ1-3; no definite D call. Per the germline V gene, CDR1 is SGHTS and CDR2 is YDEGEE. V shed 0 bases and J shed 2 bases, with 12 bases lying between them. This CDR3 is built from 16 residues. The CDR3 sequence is CASSLGDSLPGNTIYF. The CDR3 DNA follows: TGTGCCAGCAGCTTGGGAGACTCTTTACCTGGAAACACCATATATTTT. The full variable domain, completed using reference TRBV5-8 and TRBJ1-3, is EAGVTQSPTHLIKTRGQQATLRCSPISGHTSVYWYQQALGLGLQFLLWYDEGEERNRGNFPPRFSGRQFPNYSSELNVNALELEDSALYLCASSLGDSLPGNTIYFGEGSWLTVV.

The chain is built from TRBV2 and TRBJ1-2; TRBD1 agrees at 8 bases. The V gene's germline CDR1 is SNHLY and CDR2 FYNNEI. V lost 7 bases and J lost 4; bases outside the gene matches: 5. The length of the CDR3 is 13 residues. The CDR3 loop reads CASILTGGYGYTF. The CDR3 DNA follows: TGTGCCAGCATCCTAACAGGGGGCTATGGCTACACCTTC.